The 11 T cell receptor beta chains given below trace back to one sample, sequenced in a study of T cell repertoires in cytomegalovirus infection. One entry per CDR3 protein results from TCRdb running MiXCR on the reads. The repertoire has roughly 500,000 distinct CDR3 sequences, about 17% of them found once; the top ten carry about 24%. Sequencing was performed on CD8+ T cells from PBMCs. Every receptor here comes from a human donor in good health (CMV status not recorded). Some clones in this sample may be carry-over from other donors' samples.

This clonotype came up a few times. This sequence joins TRBV5-1 and TRBJ1-2, with 9 bases identical to TRBD1. The CDR3 has 15 amino acids. Germline V gene sequence: CDR1 SGHRS, CDR2 YFSETQ. The trim removed 0 bases at V and 5 bases at J, leaving 5 bases unmatched. The CDR3 spells CASSLEGDRAYGYTF. The CDR3 nucleotides read TGCGCCAGCAGCTTGGAGGGGGACAGGGCGTATGGCTACACCTTC.

The CDR3 sequence: CASRTGESTNEKLFF. Here the CDR3 DNA reads TGTGCCAGCAGGACAGGGGAATCAACTAATGAAAAACTGTTTTTT. The chain recombines TRBV27 with TRBJ1-4; TRBD1 matches at 8 bases. V shed 6 bases and J 0 bases; nucleotides not matched to a gene: 3. The CDR3 spans 15 residues. Germline CDR1 is MNHEY and CDR2 is SMNVEV (reference sequence). Drawing the rest from reference TRBV27 and TRBJ1-4, the complete variable domain is EAQVTQNPRYLITVTGKKLTVTCSQNMNHEYMSWYRQDPGLGLRQIYYSMNVEVTDKGDVPEGYKVSRKEKRNFPLILESPSPNQTSLYFCASRTGESTNEKLFFGSGTQLSVL.

This clonotype was observed many times. V gene TRBV7-2 combines with J gene TRBJ2-2; D gene uncertain. Per germline, CDR1 SGHTA and CDR2 FQGNSA. Deletions cut 1 base from V and 7 bases from J, with 1 base between. The CDR3 is 11 amino acids. The DNA for the CDR3 is TGTGCCAGCAGCTTAGTCGGGGAGCTGTTTTTT. It translates to CASSLVGELFF.

The DNA for the CDR3 is TGCAGCGTTCGGGGCAGGAACACTGAAGCTTTCTTT. This sequence encodes CSVRGRNTEAFF. The chain joins TRBV29-1 to TRBJ1-1; tentative D call: TRBD1 (5 bases). V gave up 5 bases and J gave up 1 base, with 8 bases separating them. The CDR3 covers 12 residues. Germline V gene lookup returns CDR1 SQVTM and CDR2 ANQGSEA.

This clonotype was seen only a few times. This CDR3 is CASSQEGLMLNTEAFF. The CDR3 DNA sequence: TGTGCCAGCAGCCAAGAAGGTCTGATGTTGAACACTGAAGCTTTCTTT. The chain is built from TRBV14 and TRBJ1-1; D is ambiguous. This CDR3 is 16 amino acids long. V dropped 0 bases and J dropped 0 bases, with 11 bases sitting between them. From germline, CDR1 is SGHDN and CDR2 FVKESK.

With regard to this clonotype: A much larger clone lies a single base off, so this may be a read error. The gene calls are TRBV28 and TRBJ1-2, with 7 bases aligning to TRBD1. Looked up from germline, CDR1 is MDHEN and CDR2 is SYDVKM. The CDR3 sequence is 14 residues long. DNA for the CDR3: TGTGCCAGCAGCGGGGACAGCACCAACTATTGCTACACCTTC. It translates to CASSGDSTNYCYTF.

This clonotype was seen at least ten times. This sequence joins TRBV27 and TRBJ1-4; tentative D call: TRBD1 (6 bases). The CDR3 is made up of 13 amino acids. Germline CDR1 reads MNHEY; CDR2 reads SMNVEV (reference sequence). V was clipped by 7 bases and J by 8 bases, with 14 bases between them. CDR3 protein: CASTTQGGEKLFF. As DNA, the CDR3 is TGTGCCAGCACGACACAGGGTGGGGAAAAACTGTTTTTT.

This clonotype has more than one count but fewer than ten. The rearrangement uses TRBV19 and TRBJ2-7; D gene ambiguous. Trimming stripped 4 bases from V and 3 bases from J, with 19 bases between. This CDR3 spans 16 amino acids. The germline CDR1 and CDR2 sequences are LNHDA and SQIVND (reference sequence). The CDR3, as DNA: TGTGCCAGTAGTAGCCTCGGTAGGGATTCGGACTACGAGCAGTACTTC. This sequence encodes CASSSLGRDSDYEQYF.

This clonotype has more than one count but fewer than ten. The V call is TRBV9, the J call TRBJ2-1, with 10 bases lining up with TRBD2. Losses at the gene ends were 0 bases for V and 5 bases for J; bases not matched to a gene: 8. CDR3 length: 17 residues. CDR1 and CDR2 (germline): SGDLS, YYNGEE. Here the CDR3 reads CASSVVVGAGGNNEQFF. In DNA, the CDR3 is TGTGCCAGCAGCGTAGTAGTCGGAGCGGGAGGGAACAATGAGCAGTTCTTC. Drawing the rest from reference TRBV9 and TRBJ2-1, the complete variable domain is DSGVTQTPKHLITATGQRVTLRCSPRSGDLSVYWYQQSLDQGLQFLIQYYNGEERAKGNILERFSAQQFPDLHSELNLSSLELGDSALYFCASSVVVGAGGNNEQFFGPGTRLTVL.

The chain is built from TRBV19 and TRBJ1-2, with 7 bases identical to TRBD1. Germline V lookup: CDR1 LNHDA, CDR2 SQIVND (reference sequence). J lost 5 bases, V lost 7 bases, and 19 bases had no gene match. The CDR3 length is 17 residues. The CDR3 DNA follows: TGTGCCAGTACCCCGGGACAGACTCTAAGAAGAGGTTATGGCTACACCTTC. It is translated as CASTPGQTLRRGYGYTF. The full variable domain, its missing parts supplied by reference TRBV19 and TRBJ1-2, is DGGITQSPKYLFRKEGQNVTLSCEQNLNHDAMYWYRQDPGQGLRLIYYSQIVNDFQKGDIAEGYSVSREKKESFPLTVTSAQKNPTAFYLCASTPGQTLRRGYGYTFGSGTRLTVV.

This clonotype was counted ten times or more. The chain couples TRBV12-3 or TRBV12-4 to TRBJ2-7, with TRBD2 identical over 9 bases. The ends lost 5 bases at V and 5 bases at J; junction bases unmatched: 4. The CDR3 has 13 residues. Written as DNA, the CDR3 is TGTGCCAGCAGTCCTAGGACTAGCGACGAGCAGTACTTC. It codes for CASSPRTSDEQYF.